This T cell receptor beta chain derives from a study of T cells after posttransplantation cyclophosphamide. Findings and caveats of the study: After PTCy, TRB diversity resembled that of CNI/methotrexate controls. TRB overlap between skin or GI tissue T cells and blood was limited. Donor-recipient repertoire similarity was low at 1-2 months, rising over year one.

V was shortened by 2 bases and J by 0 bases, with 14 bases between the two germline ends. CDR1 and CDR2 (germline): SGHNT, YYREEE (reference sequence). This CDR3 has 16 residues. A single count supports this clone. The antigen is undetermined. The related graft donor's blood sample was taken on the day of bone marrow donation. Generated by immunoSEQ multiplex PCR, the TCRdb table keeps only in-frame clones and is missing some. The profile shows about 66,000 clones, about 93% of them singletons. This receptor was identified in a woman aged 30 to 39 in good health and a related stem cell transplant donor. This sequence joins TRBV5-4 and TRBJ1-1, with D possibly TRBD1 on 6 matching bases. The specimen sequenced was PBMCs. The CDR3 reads CASSFRGGALNTEAFF. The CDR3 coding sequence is TGTGCCAGCAGCTTTCGGGGGGGGGCCCTGAACACTGAAGCTTTCTTT.